This is a list of T cell receptor beta chains from one sample in a study of T cell clonotyping in hematopoietic cell transplantation. Libraries were prepared by immunoSEQ multiplex PCR; TCRdb keeps only in-frame clonotypes and omits some of them. The table includes about 41,000 clones, around 85% detected once. This sample comprised peripheral blood mononuclear cells, obtained before stem cell transplant. Every receptor here comes from a man aged 55 to 69 with acute myeloid leukemia. Some clones in this sample may be carry-over from other donors' samples. Each CDR3 is given with its conserved first and last residue. The D gene is left open where the match is weak. Clone size, where shown, is once, few, many, or a class for clones that have expanded.

NA	TRBV2	TRBJ1-5	NA	TGTGCCAGCGGAGCCACGGGCAATCAGCCCCAGCATTTT	CASGATGNQPQHF
NA	TRBV7-9	TRBJ1-5	TRBD1	TGTGCCAGCAGCTTAGGGACAGGGGCCTTCAATCAGCCCCAGCATTTT	CASSLGTGAFNQPQHF
NA	TRBV19	TRBJ1-2	TRBD1	TGTGCCAGTAGTATAGAACGGACAGGATATGGCTACACCTTC	CASSIERTGYGYTF
NA	TRBV6-5	TRBJ1-1	TRBD1	TGTGCCAGCAGTTCGGGTACAGGGGAGTGGACTGAAGCTTTCTTT	CASSSGTGEWTEAFF
NA	TRBV28	TRBJ2-5	TRBD1	TGTGCCAGCAGAACCCGCGACAGGGTGATGGGAGAGACCCAGTACTTC	CASRTRDRVMGETQYF
NA	TRBV28	TRBJ1-2	NA	TGTGCCAGCAGTTTTTTTCTCAGGACCTTGGTTAACTATGGCTACACCTTC	CASSFFLRTLVNYGYTF
NA	TRBV4-3	TRBJ1-2	NA	TGCGCCAGCAGCTATACAGGGTCGGGAAACTATGGCTACACCTTC	CASSYTGSGNYGYTF
NA	TRBV4-3	TRBJ2-1	TRBD2	TGCGCCAGCAGCCAAGATTTCGCGGGGGGGCTCAATGAGCAGTTCTTC	CASSQDFAGGLNEQFF
NA	TRBV2	TRBJ2-7	NA	TGTGCCAGCATGGAGGGAGGGGGAGTCGAGCAGTACTTC	CASMEGGGVEQYF
NA	TRBV6-1	TRBJ1-5	NA	TGTGCCAGCAGTAAACCCAATCAGCCCCAGCATTTT	CASSKPNQPQHF
NA	TRBV5-1	TRBJ2-2	NA	TGCGCCAGCAGCTTGGGACACTCGAACACCGGGGAGCTGTTTTTT	CASSLGHSNTGELFF
NA	TRBV10-3	TRBJ2-3	NA	TGTGCCGTCAGGGCGCTAAGCACAGATACGCAGTATTTT	CAVRALSTDTQYF
NA	TRBV2	TRBJ1-2	NA	TGTGCCAGCAGTGCTCGGGGGGACTCGGATGGCTACACCTTC	CASSARGDSDGYTF
NA	TRBV28	TRBJ1-6	NA	TGTGCCAGCAGTTTGTACCAGGGTGTCCCCGTTACCTATAATTCACCCCTCCACTTT	CASSLYQGVPVTYNSPLHF
NA	TRBV30	TRBJ2-7	NA	TGTGCCGGCGGGGCGAATCCCTACGAGCAGTACTTC	CAGGANPYEQYF
NA	TRBV9	TRBJ1-3	TRBD1	TGTGCCAGCAGCGTAAAGGGACAGGGGGCTGGAAACACCATATATTTT	CASSVKGQGAGNTIYF
NA	TRBV4-3	TRBJ1-1	NA	TGCGCCAGCAGCCAAGATCGACCAGGGCCTGAAGCTTTCTTT	CASSQDRPGPEAFF
NA	TRBV5-1	TRBJ1-2	TRBD1	TGCGCCAGCAGCCAAGGACAGGGTTATGGCTACACCTTC	CASSQGQGYGYTF
NA	TRBV29-1	TRBJ1-2	NA	TGCAGCGTTGTGGGCCCCGGTTATGGCTACACCTTC	CSVVGPGYGYTF
NA	TRBV5-6	TRBJ1-5	NA	TGTGCCAGCACCAACTATGGGAGAGGGGCTTATCAGCCCCAGCATTTT	CASTNYGRGAYQPQHF
NA	TRBV7-2	TRBJ2-7	TRBD1	TGTGCCAGCGGGAGTTCTGGTGGGACAGACTACGAGCAGTACTTC	CASGSSGGTDYEQYF
few	TRBV29-1	TRBJ1-2	NA	TGCAGCGTTGAAGAATGGGCAGGGCAAGGCTACACCTTC	CSVEEWAGQGYTF
once	TRBV5-8	TRBJ2-5	NA	TGTGCCAGCAGCAAGACGGTTTTGGGGACCCAGTACTTC	CASSKTVLGTQYF
NA	TRBV6-1	TRBJ1-4	NA	TGTGCCAGCAGTGAAACAGGACTTAATGAAAAACTGTTTTTT	CASSETGLNEKLFF
few	TRBV11-3	TRBJ2-3	NA	TGTGCCAGCAGCACTGGCACAGATACGCAGTATTTT	CASSTGTDTQYF
NA	TRBV5-1	TRBJ2-7	NA	TGCGCCAGCAGCGAGGACTACGAGCAGTACTTC	CASSEDYEQYF
NA	TRBV9	TRBJ2-7	TRBD2	TGTGCCAGTGGGGGAGGGGTCGAGCAGTACTTC	CASGGGVEQYF
NA	TRBV29-1	TRBJ1-2	TRBD1	TGCAGCGTTGATGGGACAGGAGCCTATGGCTACACCTTC	CSVDGTGAYGYTF
NA	TRBV2	TRBJ2-7	NA	TGTGCCAGCAGCGCCTTTTCCTACGAGCAGTACTTC	CASSAFSYEQYF
once	TRBV10-3	TRBJ1-1	NA	TGTGCCATCAGTGAAGGGGCAGACTATGCTGAAGCTTTCTTT	CAISEGADYAEAFF
NA	TRBV21-1	TRBJ2-5	NA	TGTGCCAGCAGCACCCGGATTAGCGGGGTTCCGAGGGAGACCCAGTACTTC	CASSTRISGVPRETQYF
NA	TRBV5-1	TRBJ2-7	NA	TGCGCCAGCAGCTTGGAAGGGGTAAGGGAGCAGTACTTC	CASSLEGVREQYF
NA	TRBV4-1	TRBJ1-1	TRBD1	TGCGCCAGCAGCCAAGGGGACAGGGGTATCACTGAAGCTTTCTTT	CASSQGDRGITEAFF
NA	TRBV2	TRBJ1-3	NA	TGTGCCATTCTAAGGGGTCCTGGAAACACCATATATTTT	CAILRGPGNTIYF
once	TRBV7-2	TRBJ2-7	TRBD2	TGTGCCAGCAGCTTAGCCGGGACTAGCGGGGGGGTCCACGAGCAGTACTTC	CASSLAGTSGGVHEQYF
NA	TRBV6-4	TRBJ1-2	NA	TGTGCCAGCAGTGACACCGCGTCACCCATTAACTATGGCTACACCTTC	CASSDTASPINYGYTF
NA	TRBV6-6	TRBJ1-4	NA	TGTGCCAGCAGTTACGGCGTCAGCCGTAATGAAAAACTGTTTTTT	CASSYGVSRNEKLFF
once	TRBV5-6	TRBJ2-7	NA	TGTGCCAGCAGCTTCGACAGGTTGGACGAGCAGTACTTC	CASSFDRLDEQYF
NA	TRBV5-6	TRBJ1-4	NA	TGTGCCAGCAGCGGCGTCGCGGGACTTAATGAAAAACTGTTTTTT	CASSGVAGLNEKLFF
NA	TRBV14	TRBJ1-2	NA	TGTGCCAGCAGCCAAGATGGCAGGCCCCTCCGCTACACCTTC	CASSQDGRPLRYTF
once	TRBV5-1	TRBJ2-7	TRBD1	TGCGCCAGCAGCCTGCGGACAGGGCCGACCTACGAGCAGTACTTC	CASSLRTGPTYEQYF
NA	TRBV6-5	TRBJ2-1	TRBD2	TGTGCCAGCAGCCGGTCGTCTAGCGGGGGTGAGCAGTTCTTC	CASSRSSSGGEQFF
NA	TRBV7-3	TRBJ1-1	TRBD1	TGTGCCAGCAGCCCAAATGGACAGGGAATCACTGAAGCTTTCTTT	CASSPNGQGITEAFF
once	TRBV7-2	TRBJ2-5	NA	TGTGCCAGCAGACAGAGGACAGCAGGGGAGACCCAGTACTTC	CASRQRTAGETQYF
NA	TRBV27	TRBJ1-2	NA	TGTGCCAGCAGTTGGGGCAGTACTAACTATGGCTACACCTTC	CASSWGSTNYGYTF
NA	TRBV7-2	TRBJ1-2	TRBD1	TGTGCCAGCAGCAACCGACAGGGGGAGGTGTATGGCTACACCTTC	CASSNRQGEVYGYTF
NA	TRBV14	TRBJ2-6	NA	TGTGCCAGCAGCCAAGTTGGTCCAATCTCTGGGGCCAACGTCCTGACTTTC	CASSQVGPISGANVLTF
NA	TRBV5-1	TRBJ1-1	NA	TGCGCCAGCAGCTTGTCGGCAGCATACACTGAAGCTTTCTTT	CASSLSAAYTEAFF
NA	TRBV6-6	TRBJ2-5	NA	TGTGCCAGCAGTTACAGCCTAGTTGCAAGTGGGGAGACCCAGTACTTC	CASSYSLVASGETQYF
NA	TRBV28	TRBJ1-6	NA	TGTGCCAGCAGGGGCATGGGAGGGGTTGGTTCACCCCTCCACTTT	CASRGMGGVGSPLHF
NA	TRBV9	TRBJ1-2	NA	TGTGCCAGCGGTCTGGGGGCTGGCAACTATGGCTACACCTTC	CASGLGAGNYGYTF
NA	TRBV29-1	TRBJ1-3	NA	TGCAGCGTGACCCAGGTCTCTGGAAACACCATATATTTT	CSVTQVSGNTIYF
NA	TRBV7-9	TRBJ2-2	NA	TGTGCCAGCAGCCCCTCTTCGCGCGCAGGCACCGGGGAGCTGTTTTTT	CASSPSSRAGTGELFF
NA	TRBV14	TRBJ1-6	NA	TGTGCCAGCAGCCAGAGACCTTTATTCGATTCACCCCTCCACTTT	CASSQRPLFDSPLHF
NA	TRBV11-1	TRBJ1-2	NA	TGTGCCAGCAGCTTTCCTAACTATGGCTACACCTTC	CASSFPNYGYTF
NA	TRBV4-1	TRBJ1-4	TRBD1	TGCGCCAGCAGCCAAGAAAGGGGGGACAGGGGCGGTGAAAAACTGTTTTTT	CASSQERGDRGGEKLFF
NA	TRBV5-6	TRBJ2-5	NA	TGTGCCAGCAGCTACGACAGCTTCCAAGAGACCCAGTACTTC	CASSYDSFQETQYF
NA	TRBV5-6	TRBJ2-7	NA	TGTGCCAGCAGCTTGCGCGTTTCGGGGATTACATACGAGCAGTACTTC	CASSLRVSGITYEQYF